These 19 T cell receptor beta chains came from one sample sequenced in a study of T cell changes during pregnancy in multiple sclerosis. Sequencing used immunoSEQ multiplex PCR; TCRdb keeps in-frame clones, though not all of them. The sample has about 110,000 clones, approximately 90% seen once. The sample in question was peripheral blood, obtained after pregnancy. The origin of the receptors is a female donor with multiple sclerosis, enrolled in a pregnancy study.

This clone was seen just once. The rearrangement uses TRBV9 and TRBJ2-3; D might be TRBD2 (6 bases). The germline gives CDR1 SGDLS, CDR2 YYNGEE. Trimming removed 0 bases at V and 6 bases at J, with 20 bases between. This CDR3 is 17 amino acids long. The CDR3 protein is CASSVEWGEPFVDTQYF. The CDR3, as DNA: TGTGCCAGCAGCGTAGAGTGGGGGGAACCTTTCGTGGATACGCAGTATTTT.

The chain employs TRBV13 and TRBJ2-3; 12 bases are shared with TRBD2. The V gene end was trimmed by 4 bases and the J gene end by 8 bases; junction bases not matched to a gene: 13. CDR3 length: 17 residues. Looked up from germline, CDR1 is PRHDT and CDR2 is FYEKMQ (reference sequence). Here the CDR3 DNA reads TGTGCCAGCAGCTGGCTGCTGGCTAGCGGGGGGGCCGCTACGCAGTATTTT. Protein sequence: CASSWLLASGGAATQYF. The full variable domain, rest sourced from reference TRBV13 and TRBJ2-3, is AAGVIQSPRHLIKEKRETATLKCYPIPRHDTVYWYQQGPGQDPQFLISFYEKMQSDKGSIPDRFSAQQFSDYHSELNMSSLELGDSALYFCASSWLLASGGAATQYFGPGTRLTVL.

The chain joins TRBV7-8 to TRBJ2-1, with a tentative D call TRBD2 (5 bases). The germline CDR1 and CDR2 sequences are SGHVS and FQNEAQ. The CDR3 spans 15 residues. V gave up 3 bases and J gave up 6 bases, with 15 bases separating them. The CDR3 spells CASSLRVWAGNEQFF. CDR3 nucleotide sequence: TGTGCCAGCAGCTTGCGTGTGTGGGCGGGCAATGAGCAGTTCTTC.

The CDR3 DNA follows: TGTGCCAGCAGCCCGGGGACTAGCGGAGAGACCCAGTACTTC. Its translation is CASSPGTSGETQYF. V gene TRBV5-6 combines with J gene TRBJ2-5, with TRBD2 matching 11 bases. Germline lookup yields CDR1 SGHDT and CDR2 YYEEEE. The V gene end was trimmed by 4 bases and the J gene end by 4 bases; junction bases not matched to a gene: 3. There are 14 residues in the CDR3. Using reference TRBV5-6 and TRBJ2-5 for the parts outside the CDR3, the full variable domain is DAGVTQSPTHLIKTRGQQVTLRCSPKSGHDTVSWYQQALGQGPQFIFQYYEEEERQRGNFPDRFSGHQFPNYSSELNVNALLLGDSALYLCASSPGTSGETQYFGPGTRLLVL.

This clone showed up just a few times. The rearrangement links TRBV5-1 to TRBJ2-3; no reliable D call. V lost 1 base and J lost 0, with 6 bases in between. This CDR3 has 14 residues. Germline assignment: CDR1 SGHRS and CDR2 YFSETQ. CDR3 amino acids: CASSLQTSTDTQYF. The CDR3 DNA is TGCGCCAGCAGCTTGCAGACTAGCACAGATACGCAGTATTTT.

The chain employs TRBV13 and TRBJ1-5; D is undetermined. This CDR3 is 13 amino acids long. In germline, CDR1 is PRHDT, CDR2 FYEKMQ (reference sequence). Trimming cost V 5 bases and J 6 bases, with 11 bases left between them. DNA of the CDR3: TGTGCCAGCAGCATGAGTTCTGGTCAGCCCCAGCATTTT. Amino acid sequence: CASSMSSGQPQHF.

The chain couples TRBV9 to TRBJ2-7; 9 bases agree with TRBD1. The germline V gene has CDR1 SGDLS and CDR2 YYNGEE. The CDR3 totals 15 residues. J gave up 2 bases and V 1 base, and 4 bases lay outside the gene matches. The CDR3: CASSVLQGAPYEQYF. DNA for the CDR3: TGTGCCAGCAGCGTACTACAGGGGGCACCCTACGAGCAGTACTTC.

V usage is TRBV6-1 and J usage is TRBJ1-3; D is unresolved. The length of the CDR3 is 15 residues. Looked up from germline, CDR1 is MNHNS and CDR2 is SASEGT. V lost 0 bases, J lost 0 bases, and 6 bases lay in between. CDR3 in DNA: TGTGCCAGCAGTGAAGCGGCCCCCTCTGGAAACACCATATATTTT. This encodes CASSEAAPSGNTIYF.

Only a few counts were recorded for this clone. The chain is built from TRBV11-2 and TRBJ2-7, with a tentative D call TRBD1 (6 bases). The CDR3 runs to 15 residues. CDR1 and CDR2 (germline): SGHAT, FQNNGV. V was shortened by 5 bases and J by 1 base, with 15 bases between the two germline ends. The CDR3 spells CASSQGWGPSYEQYF. CDR3 nucleotide sequence: TGTGCCAGCAGCCAGGGGTGGGGCCCTTCCTACGAGCAGTACTTC.

The genes are TRBV19 and TRBJ1-1; D gene uncertain. Germline V gene data show CDR1 as LNHDA and CDR2 as SQIVND (reference sequence). Trimming removed 5 bases from V and 4 bases from J, with 11 bases in between. This CDR3 region has 13 residues. CDR3 coding DNA: TGTGCCAGTAGTCCAGGATTAGGCACTGAAGCTTTCTTT. It specifies CASSPGLGTEAFF.

The V call is TRBV7-3, the J call TRBJ2-7; a possible D gene is TRBD2 (5 bases). Trimming stripped 0 bases from V and 5 bases from J, with 8 bases between. Germline lookup yields CDR1 SGHTA and CDR2 FQGTGA. There are 13 residues in the CDR3. The CDR3 DNA follows: TGTGCCAGCAGCTTAACGGGGAGCGACGAGCAGTACTTC. Amino acids: CASSLTGSDEQYF.

CDR3 coding DNA: TGTGCCAGTAGTATTGCGACAGAGTATGGCTACACCTTC. It specifies CASSIATEYGYTF. V gene TRBV19 combines with J gene TRBJ1-2; perhaps TRBD1 as D (5 bases). CDR1 is LNHDA, CDR2 SQIVND, per germline (reference sequence). This CDR3 is 13 amino acids long. Trimming shortened V by 3 bases and J by 5 bases, and 10 bases separated the two germline ends.

The V call is TRBV4-1, the J call TRBJ2-4, with 7 bases that match TRBD1. Germline trimming cut 1 base from V and 2 bases from J; bases unmatched to any gene: 8. The germline CDR1 and CDR2 sequences are MGHRA and YSYEKL. The CDR3 has 17 amino acids. Here the CDR3 DNA reads TGCGCCAGCAGCCAAGCCCGACCGACAGGGCCCAAAAACATTCAGTACTTC. Protein: CASSQARPTGPKNIQYF.

This clone has only one observation. V and J are TRBV7-9 and TRBJ1-2; the D is unclear. Germline CDR1 SEHNR, CDR2 FQNEAQ (reference sequence). There are 14 residues in the CDR3. V lost 7 bases to trimming and J lost 7 bases, with 19 bases between them. The CDR3 loop reads CASIGTTKAFGYTF. In DNA form, the CDR3 reads TGTGCCAGCATCGGAACGACAAAGGCTTTTGGCTACACCTTC.

This clone was recorded only once. This chain joins TRBV4-1 and TRBJ1-6; the D is unclear. CDR3 length: 17 residues. CDR1 is MGHRA and CDR2 is YSYEKL in the germline V gene. The V and J ends lost 0 bases and 6 bases respectively, with 15 bases between them. CDR3 residues: CASSQERPQNFNSPLHF. The CDR3 coding sequence is TGCGCCAGCAGCCAAGAACGTCCACAGAACTTTAATTCACCCCTCCACTTT.

The rearrangement uses TRBV2 and TRBJ1-2, with unresolved D. The germline gives CDR1 SNHLY, CDR2 FYNNEI. The CDR3 consists of 16 residues. Trimming left V 2 bases short and J 7 bases short, with 20 bases between. CDR3 sequence: CASSESWAGIESGYTF. Written as DNA, the CDR3 is TGTGCCAGCAGTGAATCTTGGGCAGGTATAGAGAGTGGCTACACCTTC.

The J gene is TRBJ2-7, the V gene TRBV18; 9 bases map to TRBD1. Germline-derived CDR1 and CDR2 are KGHSH and LQKENI. This CDR3 spans 16 amino acids. The ends lost 0 bases at V and 3 bases at J; junction bases unmatched: 6. CDR3 coding DNA: TGTGCCAGCTCACCACCTCGGACAGGGGAGGGCTACGAGCAGTACTTC. It translates to CASSPPRTGEGYEQYF. Based on the CDR3 plus reference TRBV18 and TRBJ2-7, the full variable domain is NAGVMQNPRHLVRRRGQEARLRCSPMKGHSHVYWYRQLPEEGLKFMVYLQKENIIDESGMPKERFSAEFPKEGPSILRIQQVVRGDSAAYFCASSPPRTGEGYEQYFGPGTRLTVT.

V gene TRBV5-4 combines with J gene TRBJ2-5; a weak D match, TRBD1 (6 bases). CDR1 and CDR2 from the germline V gene are SGHNT and YYREEE (reference sequence). The CDR3 runs 15 residues. The V gene lost 0 bases and the J gene lost 0 bases, with 9 bases spanning the gap. The CDR3 DNA follows: TGTGCCAGCAGCTTGGATGGGACAAACCAAGAGACCCAGTACTTC. This sequence encodes CASSLDGTNQETQYF.

DNA of the CDR3: TGTGCCAGCAGAACTTCGATTACCACCATGAACACTGAAGCTTTCTTT. This sequence encodes CASRTSITTMNTEAFF. The chain joins TRBV2 to TRBJ1-1; D ambiguous. The CDR3 is 16 residues long. V shed 6 bases and J shed 0 bases, with 17 bases lying between them. From germline, CDR1 is SNHLY and CDR2 FYNNEI.